This is a list of T cell receptor beta chains from one sample in a study of control samples from healthy donors and cancer patients. TCRdb keeps only in-frame clones here, not all; method: immunoSEQ multiplex PCR. This repertoire shows approximately 120,000 clones, around 87% found once; its top ten account for roughly 3%. The sample comprised blood. These TCRs come from a man aged 55 to 70 in good health. Each CDR3 is given with its conserved first and last residue. Fields, in order: J gene, clone size, D gene, V gene, CDR3 protein, CDR3 DNA. A D gene is named only where the DNA matches it firmly. Where a row states a size, it is once, few, many or the class of an expanded clone; other rows omit it.

TRBJ2-1 | - | - | TRBV28 | CASNHGGSSYNEQFF | TGTGCCAGCAACCACGGTGGGAGCTCCTACAATGAGCAGTTCTTC
TRBJ1-5 | - | TRBD1 | TRBV28 | CASSFPGTGNQPQHF | TGTGCCAGCAGTTTCCCCGGGACAGGTAATCAGCCCCAGCATTTT
TRBJ1-2 | - | - | TRBV18 | CASSPIGDGQNYGYTF | TGTGCCAGCTCACCTATCGGAGACGGACAAAACTATGGCTACACCTTC
TRBJ2-7 | - | TRBD1 | TRBV18 | CASSPDRVQEQYF | TGTGCCAGCTCACCAGACAGGGTACAAGAGCAGTACTTC
TRBJ1-2 | - | - | TRBV11-2 | CASGRTSKGNYGYTF | TGTGCCAGCGGCCGTACGTCTAAGGGCAATTATGGCTACACCTTC
TRBJ2-1 | - | TRBD1 | TRBV7-7 | CASSPGTANNEQFF | TGTGCCAGCAGCCCAGGGACAGCTAACAATGAGCAGTTCTTC
TRBJ2-7 | - | TRBD2 | TRBV7-2 | CASSLQRGSYEQYF | TGTGCCAGCAGTCTCCAGCGGGGCTCCTACGAGCAGTACTTC
TRBJ2-2 | few | TRBD1 | TRBV4-1 | CASSPGTVTGELFF | TGCGCCAGCAGCCCCGGGACAGTCACCGGGGAGCTGTTTTTT
TRBJ1-6 | - | TRBD1 | TRBV5-6 | CASSEGQGRGSPLHF | TGTGCCAGCAGCGAGGGACAGGGGAGGGGTTCACCCCTCCACTTT
TRBJ1-4 | - | TRBD1 | TRBV10-1 | CASSPRTGPNEKLFF | TGCGCCAGCAGTCCCCGGACAGGGCCAAATGAAAAACTGTTTTTT
TRBJ1-2 | - | - | TRBV11-2 | CASSFGTYGYTF | TGTGCCAGCAGCTTCGGGACCTATGGCTACACCTTC
TRBJ2-7 | - | - | TRBV7-3 | CASSLTLGNEQYF | TGTGCCAGCAGCTTAACCCTGGGGAACGAGCAGTACTTC
TRBJ2-5 | - | TRBD1 | TRBV5-1 | CASSLGQGAETQYF | TGCGCCAGCAGCTTGGGGCAGGGGGCAGAGACCCAGTACTTC
TRBJ1-2 | - | TRBD1 | TRBV19 | CASSAFGQGAIGYTF | TGTGCCAGTAGCGCTTTCGGACAGGGGGCGATTGGCTACACCTTC
TRBJ2-2 | - | - | TRBV4-3 | CASSQERDYTGELFF | TGCGCCAGCAGCCAGGAACGCGACTACACCGGGGAGCTGTTTTTT
TRBJ2-7 | - | - | TRBV18 | CASSPGGPPEEQYF | TGTGCCAGCTCACCTGGGGGACCTCCCGAGGAGCAGTACTTC
TRBJ2-3 | - | - | TRBV3-1/TRBV3-2 | CASSRSGLGGDTQYF | TGTGCCAGCAGCCGAAGTGGGCTGGGCGGAGATACGCAGTATTTT